This T cell receptor (beta chain) was profiled in a study of Ad26.COV2.S vaccination and SARS-CoV-2 variants. Per the germline V gene, CDR1 is SGHVS and CDR2 is FQNEAQ. V lost 7 bases and J lost 6, with 16 bases in between. The CDR3 is 14 residues long. Assay: immunoSEQ multiplex PCR; the TCRdb copy retains only in-frame clones and omits some. The table lists roughly 680,000 clones, 89% of them singletons. Regarding treatment: roughly 20 received Ad26.COV2.S at low or high dose, single or two shots; several received placebo; per-sample allocation not given. Sampling was done on day 63 after the first vaccine or placebo injection.

J is TRBJ2-4 and V is TRBV7-8; no clear D gene. The sample was peripheral blood, taken in a trial of Ad26.COV2.S vaccine versus placebo. The clonotype comes from a person between 18 and 65 years old who received the Ad26.COV2.S COVID-19 vaccine or a placebo. In DNA, the CDR3 is TGTGCCAGCACCCCTTCCGGACCTATAAACATTCAGTACTTC. As protein: CASTPSGPINIQYF.